This section outlines one TCR beta chain sequence together with its context. From germline, CDR1 is GTSNPN and CDR2 SVGIG (reference sequence). Between the trimmed V and J ends, which lost 0 bases and 0 bases, there was a span of 12 bases. This CDR3 is built from 17 residues. The sample belongs to a study of blood T cell repertoires in COVID-19. Across the study: The study drew acute and convalescent COVID-19 samples from the United States, Italy and Spain. The cDNA or gDNA used as material had been derived from T cells, B-cell-depleted T cells, or PBMCs.

Original processing notes: For nucleated cells, counts were estimated from reference gene primer amplification. Only in-frame clones appear in the TCRdb table, and some are missing; sequencing was by immunoSEQ multiplex PCR. The DNA gave D and trimming, while V, J and clone size come from that table. In the table there are approximately 50,000 clones, roughly nine tenths of which are singletons. Specimen: peripheral blood. The rearrangement joins TRBV30 to TRBJ1-6, with a tentative D call TRBD1 (5 bases). This clonotype originated in an elderly woman with acute or convalescent COVID-19. CDR3 amino acids: CAWSVAGLVSYNSPLHF. The CDR3, as DNA: TGTGCCTGGAGTGTAGCAGGGTTGGTCTCCTATAATTCACCCCTCCACTTT.